A single TCR beta chain is shown here with its context. V was clipped by 5 bases and J by 5 bases, with 19 bases between them. Germline assignment: CDR1 SGHNT and CDR2 YYREEE (reference sequence). The CDR3 covers 15 residues. Sequenced by immunoSEQ multiplex PCR; TCRdb stores in-frame clones only, minus some. The sample contains 280,000 or so clones, approximately 83% of which appear only once. The data derive from a study of blood T cell repertoires in COVID-19. Study background: T cells, B-cell-depleted T cells, or PBMCs provided the cDNA or gDNA that served as material.

Cohort allocation depended upon clinical history that participants reported. Sequencing was performed on PBMCs or T cells enriched from blood (not recorded which). The source is a man aged 30 to 39 who had recovered from COVID-19. The chain is built from TRBV5-4 and TRBJ2-5; possible D gene TRBD2, 5 bases. The CDR3 reads CASRLGSAPRETQYF. CDR3 in DNA: TGTGCCAGCAGGCTTGGTAGCGCTCCCCGGGAGACCCAGTACTTC. Full variable domain (rest looked up from reference TRBV5-4 and TRBJ2-5): ETGVTQSPTHLIKTRGQQVTLRCSSQSGHNTVSWYQQALGQGPQFIFQYYREEENGRGNFPPRFSGLQFPNYSSELNVNALELDDSALYLCASRLGSAPRETQYFGPGTRLLVL.